This T cell receptor (beta chain) was identified during a study of T cell responses to AZD1222 COVID-19 vaccine. Study-level points and caveats: Compared with day 0, the breadth and depth of the Spike-specific TCR repertoire rose significantly after two doses of AZD1222. Baseline seropositives among AZD1222 recipients totaled only five to seven.

This clone was seen a few times. Its cognate antigen is unknown. Some clones are missing from TCRdb's copy, which holds only in-frame ones; the method was immunoSEQ multiplex PCR. The sample records around 88,000 clones, 70% to 90% being singletons. This material consisted of peripheral blood, taken on day 0 of MenACWY control vaccination. The clonotype comes from an adult in good health.

This chain's CDR3 is CASSLGPGENEKLFF. The CDR3 DNA follows: TGTGCCAGCAGCTTGGGTCCAGGGGAGAATGAAAAACTGTTTTTT. This sequence joins TRBV5-4 and TRBJ1-4; D possibly corresponds to TRBD1 (6 bases). The germline V gene has CDR1 SGHNT and CDR2 YYREEE (reference sequence). V dropped 0 bases and J dropped 5 bases, with 11 bases sitting between them. The CDR3 has 15 residues.